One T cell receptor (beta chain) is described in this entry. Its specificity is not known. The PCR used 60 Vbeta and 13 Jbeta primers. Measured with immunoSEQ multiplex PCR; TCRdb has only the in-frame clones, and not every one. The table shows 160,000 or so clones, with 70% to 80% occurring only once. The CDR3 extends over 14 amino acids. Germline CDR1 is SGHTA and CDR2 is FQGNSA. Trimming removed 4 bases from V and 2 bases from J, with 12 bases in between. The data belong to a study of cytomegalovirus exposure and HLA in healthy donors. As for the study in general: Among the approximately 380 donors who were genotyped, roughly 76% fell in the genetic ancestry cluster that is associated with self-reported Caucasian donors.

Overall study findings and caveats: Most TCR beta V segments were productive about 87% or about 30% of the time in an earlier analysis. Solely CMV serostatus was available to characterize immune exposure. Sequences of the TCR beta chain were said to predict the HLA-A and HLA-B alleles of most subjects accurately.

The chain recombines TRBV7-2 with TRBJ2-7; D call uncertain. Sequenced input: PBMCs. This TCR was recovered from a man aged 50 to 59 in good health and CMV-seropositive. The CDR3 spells CASSSDGLTYEQYF. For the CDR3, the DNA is TGTGCCAGCAGCTCCGATGGGCTCACCTACGAGCAGTACTTC.